This T cell receptor (beta chain) was retrieved from a study of PD-1 blockade in classical Hodgkin lymphoma. Findings of the study overall: Only CD4+ TCR diversity, not CD8+, had risen significantly by C4D1. Nivolumab starters within 1 year of ASCT were excluded.

The table came from immunoSEQ multiplex PCR; TCRdb's copy has only in-frame clones and leaves some out. The sample consists of around 90,000 clones, about 77% of them appearing once. A word on this clone: What it recognizes is unknown.

This CDR3 has 14 amino acids. V dropped 5 bases and J dropped 3; count of bases not matched to a gene: 6. The germline V gene encodes CDR1 SGHTA and CDR2 FQGNSA. The sample's time point: cycle 4 day 1 (C4D1), after 5 to 7 weeks of nivolumab. Autologous stem cell transplantation was followed by relapse in every patient, and brentuximab vedotin exposure varied. This chain links TRBV7-2 with TRBJ2-7; 8 nucleotides align to TRBD2. The TCR was taken from a human donor with classical Hodgkin lymphoma. Material: peripheral blood mononuclear cells (PBMCs), obtained before the fourth cycle of nivolumab. CDR3 residues: CASSVGLGVYEQYF. CDR3 DNA: TGTGCCAGCAGCGTGGGACTAGGGGTCTACGAGCAGTACTTC.